The 5 T cell receptor beta chains presented below share a single source sample, sequenced in a study of blood T cells in healthy people across ages. A J-beta primer mix and a sample-barcoded 5' primer were used in a second PCR of about 7 to 12 cycles. TCRdb reprocessed the 5' RACE reads with MiXCR, giving one entry per CDR3 protein. The data show some 1.5 million distinct CDR3 sequences, about 30% seen once. Sequencing was performed on blood. Receptor source: a woman in her thirties in good health.

The genes are TRBV24-1 and TRBJ2-1; 8 nucleotides match TRBD1. J was trimmed by 14 bases and V by 4 bases; bases with no gene match: 6. This CDR3 has 12 amino acids. Germline V gives CDR1 KGHDR, CDR2 SFDVKD. In DNA, the CDR3 is TGTGCCACCAGTGACGCAGGGGGCTATAAGTTCTTC. Its protein is CATSDAGGYKFF.

CDR3 in amino acids: CASSTSPRTDTQYF. Written as DNA, the CDR3 is TGTGCCAGCAGCACTAGCCCCCGCACAGATACGCAGTATTTT. The chain employs TRBV28 and TRBJ2-3; possible D gene TRBD2, 6 bases. Trimming left V 6 bases short and J 1 base short, with 11 bases between. Germline V lookup: CDR1 MDHEN, CDR2 SYDVKM. The CDR3 runs to 14 residues.

The chain employs TRBV7-2 and TRBJ1-2, with no clear D. The germline CDR1 and CDR2 sequences are SGHTA and FQGNSA. With 5 bases removed from V and 8 bases from J, the gap between germline ends came to 15 bases. The CDR3 length is 13 residues. CDR3 bases: TGTGCCAGCAGCCCGTTGGGCCGCGGGGGCTACACCTTC. It is translated as CASSPLGRGGYTF.

In this sample, this clonotype turned up once. The genes are TRBV20-1 and TRBJ2-1; a possible D gene is TRBD2 (5 bases). Germline V CDR1 and CDR2: DFQATT, SNEGSKA (reference sequence). The V gene lost 6 bases and the J gene lost 7 bases, with 22 bases spanning the gap. This CDR3 contains 15 residues. The CDR3 DNA sequence: TGCAGTGCCCGTTTTAGCGAGAGGTTCATAAATGAGCAGTTCTTC. This sequence encodes CSARFSERFINEQFF.

This clonotype was observed a few times. The chain carries TRBV12-3 or TRBV12-4 and TRBJ2-3, with D unclear. The CDR3 is made up of 13 amino acids. Trimming took 8 bases from V and 3 from J, leaving 12 bases between them. CDR3 DNA sequence: TGTGCCAGCTTAGATGATAGGACAGATACGCAGTATTTT. Residues: CASLDDRTDTQYF.